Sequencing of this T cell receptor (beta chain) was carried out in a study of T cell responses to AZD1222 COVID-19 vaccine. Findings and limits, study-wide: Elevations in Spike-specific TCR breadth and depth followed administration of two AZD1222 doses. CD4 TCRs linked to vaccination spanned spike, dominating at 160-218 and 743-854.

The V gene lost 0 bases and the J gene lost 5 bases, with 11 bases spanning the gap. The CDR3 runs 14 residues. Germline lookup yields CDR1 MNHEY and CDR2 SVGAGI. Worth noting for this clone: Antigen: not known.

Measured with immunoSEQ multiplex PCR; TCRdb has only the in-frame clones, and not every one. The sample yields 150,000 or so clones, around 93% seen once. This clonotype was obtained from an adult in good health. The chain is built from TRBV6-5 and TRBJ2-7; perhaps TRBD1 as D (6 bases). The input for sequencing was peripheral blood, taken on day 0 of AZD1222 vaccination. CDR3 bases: TGTGCCAGCAGTTACTCGACAGGCCCCAACGAGCAGTACTTC. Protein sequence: CASSYSTGPNEQYF.